These T cell receptor beta chains were read from a single sample in a study of T cell responses to AZD1222 COVID-19 vaccine. The repertoire was sequenced with immunoSEQ multiplex PCR; TCRdb's copy has only in-frame clones and lacks some. The sample includes about 140,000 clones, 90% to 95% seen only once; the top ten take around 0.9%. The specimen was peripheral blood, collected on day 0 of MenACWY control vaccination. Source of these receptors: an adult in good health. Each CDR3 is given with its conserved first and last residue. A D gene is named only where the DNA matches it firmly. Rows may omit the clone size; those that give it use once, few, many or a size class.

j_gene: TRBJ2-1
d_gene: TRBD2
v_gene: TRBV7-3
abundance: -
CDR3aa: CASSLQAGGLNEQFF
CDR3nt: TGTGCCAGCAGCTTACAAGCGGGAGGTCTGAATGAGCAGTTCTTC

j_gene: TRBJ1-5
d_gene: -
v_gene: TRBV4-2
abundance: -
CDR3aa: CASSPPGIQPQHF
CDR3nt: TGTGCCAGCAGCCCCCCTGGAATTCAGCCCCAGCATTTT

j_gene: TRBJ1-6
d_gene: TRBD1
v_gene: TRBV9
abundance: -
CDR3aa: CASSVAGGKNSPLHF
CDR3nt: TGTGCCAGCAGCGTAGCAGGGGGCAAAAATTCACCCCTCCACTTT

j_gene: TRBJ2-3
d_gene: -
v_gene: TRBV19
abundance: -
CDR3aa: CASSTPGHAWGTDTQYF
CDR3nt: TGTGCCAGTAGTACCCCGGGACATGCCTGGGGCACAGATACGCAGTATTTT

j_gene: TRBJ2-1
d_gene: -
v_gene: TRBV7-6
abundance: -
CDR3aa: CASSLVGGPSSYNEQFF
CDR3nt: TGTGCCAGCAGCTTAGTTGGCGGACCGAGCTCCTACAATGAGCAGTTCTTC

j_gene: TRBJ2-5
d_gene: TRBD2
v_gene: TRBV5-1
abundance: -
CDR3aa: CASSSWTSGGHQETQYF
CDR3nt: TGCGCCAGCAGCTCGTGGACTAGCGGGGGCCACCAAGAGACCCAGTACTTC

j_gene: TRBJ2-7
d_gene: -
v_gene: TRBV4-3
abundance: -
CDR3aa: CASSQDRVLGWQYF
CDR3nt: TGCGCCAGCAGCCAAGATCGGGTCCTTGGATGGCAGTACTTC

j_gene: TRBJ2-5
d_gene: -
v_gene: TRBV5-3
abundance: -
CDR3aa: CARSSTTGSRGETQYF
CDR3nt: TGTGCCAGAAGCTCTACGACGGGATCTAGGGGGGAGACCCAGTACTTC

j_gene: TRBJ2-1
d_gene: TRBD1
v_gene: TRBV5-4
abundance: once
CDR3aa: CASSWGDRGNEQFF
CDR3nt: TGTGCCAGCAGCTGGGGGGACAGGGGCAATGAGCAGTTCTTC

j_gene: TRBJ1-5
d_gene: -
v_gene: TRBV2
abundance: -
CDR3aa: CASRGGDQPQHF
CDR3nt: TGTGCCAGCAGAGGGGGGGATCAGCCCCAGCATTTT

j_gene: TRBJ1-4
d_gene: -
v_gene: TRBV6-5
abundance: -
CDR3aa: CASSYERVSNEKLFF
CDR3nt: TGTGCCAGCAGTTACGAAAGGGTTTCTAATGAAAAACTGTTTTTT

j_gene: TRBJ1-4
d_gene: -
v_gene: TRBV2
abundance: -
CDR3aa: CASFQRRISTNEKLFF
CDR3nt: TGTGCCAGCTTCCAGCGGAGAATATCAACTAATGAAAAACTGTTTTTT

j_gene: TRBJ2-7
d_gene: -
v_gene: TRBV21-1
abundance: -
CDR3aa: CASRHSSGQGSYEQYF
CDR3nt: TGTGCCAGCAGGCATAGCTCCGGACAGGGGTCCTACGAGCAGTACTTC